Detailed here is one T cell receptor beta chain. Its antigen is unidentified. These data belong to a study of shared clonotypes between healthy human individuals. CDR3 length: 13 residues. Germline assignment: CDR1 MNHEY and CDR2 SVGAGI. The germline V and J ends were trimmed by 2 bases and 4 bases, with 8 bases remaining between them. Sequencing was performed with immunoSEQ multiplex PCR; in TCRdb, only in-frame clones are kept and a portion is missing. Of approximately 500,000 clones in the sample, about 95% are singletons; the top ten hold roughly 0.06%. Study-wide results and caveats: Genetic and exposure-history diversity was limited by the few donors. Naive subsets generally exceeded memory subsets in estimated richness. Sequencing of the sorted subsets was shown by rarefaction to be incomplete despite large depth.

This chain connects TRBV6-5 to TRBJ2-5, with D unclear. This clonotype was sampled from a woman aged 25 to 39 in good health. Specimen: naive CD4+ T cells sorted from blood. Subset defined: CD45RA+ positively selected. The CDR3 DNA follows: TGTGCCAGCAGTTACGACGTTGGAGAGACCCAGTACTTC. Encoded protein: CASSYDVGETQYF.